Following are 14 T cell receptor beta chains from one sample sequenced in a study of graft-versus-host responses after intestinal transplantation. These receptors' targets are unknown. Assay: immunoSEQ multiplex PCR; the TCRdb copy retains only in-frame clones and omits some. The sample contains under 95,000 clones, 89% of which appear only once. The sample was unstimulated CD8+ T cells sorted from spleen or lymph node cells, taken before intestinal transplant. The source is a human donor who received an intestinal transplant.

V is TRBV4-1 and J is TRBJ2-1; 10 nucleotides align to TRBD2. CDR1 and CDR2 from the germline V gene are MGHRA and YSYEKL. The CDR3 loop spans 18 amino acids. Losses at the gene ends were 2 bases for V and 5 bases for J; bases not matched to a gene: 12. The CDR3 here is CASSQHGVVLAGHNEQFF. The CDR3, as DNA: TGCGCCAGCAGCCAACACGGGGTTGTACTAGCGGGACACAATGAGCAGTTCTTC.

V is TRBV7-6 and J is TRBJ2-1; 8 bases fit TRBD2. The CDR3 spans 17 residues. Germline CDR1 is SGHVS and CDR2 is FNYEAQ. V lost 5 bases and J lost 0; bases outside the gene matches: 9. CDR3 DNA sequence: TGTGCCAGCAGCCCGCGGGGGGCAGTAAGCTCCTACAATGAGCAGTTCTTC. Its protein is CASSPRGAVSSYNEQFF. The whole variable domain, filled in from reference TRBV7-6 and TRBJ2-1, reads GAGVSQSPRYKVTKRGQDVALRCDPISGHVSLYWYRQALGQGPEFLTYFNYEAQQDKSGLPNDRFSAERPEGSISTLTIQRTEQRDSAMYRCASSPRGAVSSYNEQFFGPGTRLTVL.

The chain joins TRBV5-4 to TRBJ2-1; TRBD2 agrees at 10 bases. This CDR3 spans 17 amino acids. V shed 0 bases, J shed 3 bases, and the junction held 6 bases outside the gene matches. The V gene's germline CDR1 is SGHNT and CDR2 YYREEE (reference sequence). This CDR3 is CASSLDPQREGYNEQFF. The CDR3 DNA reads TGTGCCAGCAGCTTGGACCCTCAGCGGGAGGGCTACAATGAGCAGTTCTTC.

The J gene is TRBJ2-5, the V gene TRBV7-6; 8 bases are a match to TRBD1. V was clipped by 5 bases and J by 5 bases; unmatched bases: 10. This CDR3 spans 15 amino acids. The germline V gene has CDR1 SGHVS and CDR2 FNYEAQ. The CDR3 spells CASSPSTGEVETQYF. The CDR3 bases are TGTGCCAGCAGCCCCTCGACAGGGGAGGTGGAGACCCAGTACTTC.

A note on this clone: Other DNA sequences of this sample code for an identical CDR3. The rearrangement joins TRBV27 to TRBJ2-7, with 7 positions matching TRBD2. Trimming cost V 4 bases and J 2 bases; bases outside gene matches: 2. Germline lookup yields CDR1 MNHEY and CDR2 SMNVEV (reference sequence). The CDR3 consists of 13 residues. CDR3 bases: TGTGCCAGCAGTTGGGGGGGGGCCTACGAGCAGTACTTC. Residues: CASSWGGAYEQYF.

Comment on this clone: Mismatch with germline at one junction end may stem from a read error. The CDR3 coding sequence is TGTGTCAGCAGCACCACCCGACTAGCTACCTACGAGCAGTACTTC. Translation gives CVSSTTRLATYEQYF. The genes are TRBV28 and TRBJ2-7; TRBD2 aligns across 7 bases. This CDR3 has 15 amino acids. From germline, CDR1 is MDHEN and CDR2 SYDVKM.

This chain uses TRBV6-5 with TRBJ1-5, with a possible D match to TRBD1 (5 bases). The CDR3 is 15 residues long. V was pared by 0 bases and J by 7 bases, with 13 bases between. CDR1 and CDR2 from the germline V gene are MNHEY and SVGAGI. CDR3 coding DNA: TGTGCCAGCAGTTACTCGAACGGGGGTGGCCAGCCCCAGCATTTT. It codes for CASSYSNGGGQPQHF.

This chain uses TRBV4-1 with TRBJ1-2; TRBD1 is a possible D gene (6 bases). The CDR3 loop spans 13 amino acids. The V end was cut by 1 base, the J end by 3 bases, with 6 bases between. The germline V gene encodes CDR1 MGHRA and CDR2 YSYEKL. This CDR3 is CASSQGQDYGYTF. The CDR3 nucleotides are TGCGCCAGCAGCCAAGGACAGGACTATGGCTACACCTTC.

The chain uses TRBV28 and TRBJ2-1; TRBD2 is a possible D gene (6 bases). This CDR3 has 14 amino acids. Trimming removed 9 bases from V and 3 bases from J, with 15 bases in between. Germline CDR1 MDHEN, CDR2 SYDVKM. CDR3 sequence reads: CASNAEEGYNEQFF. The CDR3, as DNA: TGTGCCAGTAACGCGGAGGAGGGCTACAATGAGCAGTTCTTC.

This sequence joins TRBV4-1 and TRBJ1-2; no firm D call. Germline lookup yields CDR1 MGHRA and CDR2 YSYEKL. This CDR3 has 14 amino acids. V lost 4 bases to trimming and J lost 7 bases, with 16 bases between them. The CDR3 region is CASSPLAEGRGYTF. In DNA, the CDR3 is TGCGCCAGCAGCCCCCTGGCGGAGGGCCGTGGCTACACCTTC.

The rearrangement joins TRBV27 to TRBJ2-1; 15 bases fit TRBD2. This CDR3 spans 16 amino acids. Trimming at V came to 3 bases and at J to 9 bases, leaving 6 bases not matched to a gene. Germline lookup yields CDR1 MNHEY and CDR2 SMNVEV (reference sequence). CDR3 in amino acids: CASSFRTSGGAVEQFF. CDR3 DNA: TGTGCCAGCAGTTTCAGGACTAGCGGGGGGGCCGTTGAGCAGTTCTTC.

This rearrangement joins TRBV2 to TRBJ2-3, with a tentative D call TRBD1 (5 bases). Trimming cost V 3 bases and J 2 bases, with 6 bases left between them. This CDR3 has 13 residues. Germline V lookup: CDR1 SNHLY, CDR2 FYNNEI. CDR3 amino acids: CASSDGATDTQYF. CDR3 DNA sequence: TGTGCCAGCAGTGATGGGGCCACAGATACGCAGTATTTT.

The V call is TRBV19, the J call TRBJ2-7; a possible D gene is TRBD1 (6 bases). Germline CDR1 and CDR2: LNHDA and SQIVND (reference sequence). The CDR3 is 14 residues long. The V end lost 5 bases, the J end lost 2 bases, and 13 bases lay between the germline ends. The CDR3 bases are TGTGCCAGTAGTCGGGACATCCTTACCTACGAGCAGTACTTC. This gives the protein CASSRDILTYEQYF.

The rearrangement links TRBV7-9 to TRBJ2-1; D gene unclear. This CDR3 contains 12 residues. The ends were cut back, 5 bases at V and 0 bases at J, with 2 bases in the middle. The germline V gene encodes CDR1 SEHNR and CDR2 FQNEAQ (reference sequence). For the CDR3, the DNA is TGTGCCAGCAGCCACTCCTACAATGAGCAGTTCTTC. It translates to CASSHSYNEQFF. Drawing the rest from reference TRBV7-9 and TRBJ2-1, the complete variable domain is DTGVSQNPRHKITKRGQNVTFRCDPISEHNRLYWYRQTLGQGPEFLTYFQNEAQLEKSRLLSDRFSAERPKGSFSTLEIQRTEQGDSAMYLCASSHSYNEQFFGPGTRLTVL.